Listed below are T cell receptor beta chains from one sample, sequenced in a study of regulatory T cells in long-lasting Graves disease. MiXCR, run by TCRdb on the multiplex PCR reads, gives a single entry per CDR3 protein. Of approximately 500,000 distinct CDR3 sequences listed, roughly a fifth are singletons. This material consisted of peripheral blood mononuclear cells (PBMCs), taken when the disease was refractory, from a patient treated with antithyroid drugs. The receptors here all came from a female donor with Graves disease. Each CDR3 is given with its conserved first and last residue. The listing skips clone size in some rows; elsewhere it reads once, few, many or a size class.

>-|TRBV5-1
CASSLVDKTYEQYF
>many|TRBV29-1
CSVGTGGAGSYEQYF
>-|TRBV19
CASSYGQGITEAFF
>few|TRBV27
CASSLSGRGFSYEQYF
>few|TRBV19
CASSTLRGQSNTGELFF
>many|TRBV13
CASSEITEAFF
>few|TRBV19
CASSGTLSSYEQYF
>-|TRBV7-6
CASSPQGGTYEQYF
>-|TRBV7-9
CASSSGTANEKLFF
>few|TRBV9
CASSGNRDRGQNTGELFF
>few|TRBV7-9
CASSPQAGVNQPQHF
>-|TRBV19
CASSIDLELTNEKLFF
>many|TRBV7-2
CASSTQGRGTEAFF
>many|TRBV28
CASPPSGLAGYNEQFF
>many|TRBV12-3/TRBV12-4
CASSHQENYGYTF
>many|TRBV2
CASREPRGGHYEQYF
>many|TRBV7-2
CASSHWGTQETQYF
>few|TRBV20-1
CSAGQGFGNEKLFF
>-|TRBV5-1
CASSQAVGNYGYTF
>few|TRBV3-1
CASSLSGGNQTQYF
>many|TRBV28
CASEGTRGEAFF